The text below deals with one TCR beta chain. Its antigen is not known. The sample is drawn from a study of T cell responses to AZD1222 COVID-19 vaccine. The CDR3 is 12 residues long. The germline V and J ends were trimmed by 7 bases and 8 bases, with 14 bases remaining between them. Germline V CDR1 and CDR2: LNHDA, SQIVND (reference sequence). Study-wide results and caveats: Only a handful of AZD1222 recipients tested seropositive at baseline.

Libraries were prepared by immunoSEQ multiplex PCR; TCRdb keeps only in-frame clonotypes and omits some of them. This repertoire shows 100,000 to 150,000 clones, roughly 85% found once; its top ten account for approximately 8%. Material: peripheral blood, obtained on day 0 of AZD1222 vaccination. The clonotype was recovered from an adult in good health. This chain joins TRBV19 and TRBJ1-1; possibly TRBD1 for D (5 bases). For the CDR3, the DNA is TGTGCCAGTAAAAAAAGGGGCTCGGAAGCTTTCTTT. This encodes CASKKRGSEAFF. The entire variable domain, with the rest obtained from reference TRBV19 and TRBJ1-1, is as follows: DGGITQSPKYLFRKEGQNVTLSCEQNLNHDAMYWYRQDPGQGLRLIYYSQIVNDFQKGDIAEGYSVSREKKESFPLTVTSAQKNPTAFYLCASKKRGSEAFFGQGTRLTVV.